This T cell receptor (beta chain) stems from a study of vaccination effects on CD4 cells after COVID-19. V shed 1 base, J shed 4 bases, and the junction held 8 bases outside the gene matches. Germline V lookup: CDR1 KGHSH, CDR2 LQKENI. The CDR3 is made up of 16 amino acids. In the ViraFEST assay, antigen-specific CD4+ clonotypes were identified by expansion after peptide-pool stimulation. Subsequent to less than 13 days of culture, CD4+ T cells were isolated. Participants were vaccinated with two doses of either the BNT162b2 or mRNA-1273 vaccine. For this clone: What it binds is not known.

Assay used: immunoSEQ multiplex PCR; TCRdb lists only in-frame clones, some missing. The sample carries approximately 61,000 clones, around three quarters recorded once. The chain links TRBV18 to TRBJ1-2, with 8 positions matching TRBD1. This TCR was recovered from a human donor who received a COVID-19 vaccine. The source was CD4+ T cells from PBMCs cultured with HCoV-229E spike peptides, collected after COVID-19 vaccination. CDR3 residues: CASSPLTTGGTYGYTF. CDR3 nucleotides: TGTGCCAGCTCACCACTTACAACAGGGGGTACCTATGGCTACACCTTC.